A single sample is the source of the 27 T cell receptor beta chains below, sequenced in a study of blood T cell repertoires in COVID-19. Measured with immunoSEQ multiplex PCR; TCRdb has only the in-frame clones, and not every one. The sample consists of under 300,000 clones, 80% to 95% of them appearing once. Specimen: peripheral blood. These TCRs come from a man younger than 40 with COVID-19, enrolled during active disease.

The chain recombines TRBV6-6 with TRBJ1-5, with 12 bases fitting TRBD1. The length of the CDR3 is 19 residues. CDR1 MNHNY and CDR2 SVGAGI come from the germline V gene (reference sequence). V was clipped by 5 bases and J by 4 bases; unmatched bases: 15. The CDR3 bases are TGTGCCAGCAGTCCGCACGTACCCGGGACAGGGGGCCGGAATCAGCCCCAGCATTTT. This encodes CASSPHVPGTGGRNQPQHF.

This clone was counted a single time. The V gene is TRBV19, the J gene TRBJ2-7, with a weak D call TRBD1 (5 bases). The CDR3 loop spans 12 amino acids. The ends were cut back, 5 bases at V and 7 bases at J, with 12 bases in the middle. Germline V lookup: CDR1 LNHDA, CDR2 SQIVND (reference sequence). CDR3 in DNA: TGTGCCAGTAGTCACCCCCCAGGGGAGCAGTACTTC. As protein: CASSHPPGEQYF.

This chain joins TRBV5-5 and TRBJ2-2; D is possibly TRBD2 (7 bases). This CDR3 comprises 16 residues. Between the trimmed V and J ends, which lost 4 bases and 3 bases, there was a span of 16 bases. Germline CDR1 SGHKS, CDR2 YYEKEE (reference sequence). The CDR3 region has the DNA TGTGCCAGCAGCCCCTGGCGGGGGCCAGACACCGGGGAGCTGTTTTTT. It codes for CASSPWRGPDTGELFF. Together with reference TRBV5-5 and TRBJ2-2, the CDR3 gives the full variable domain: DAGVTQSPTHLIKTRGQQVTLRCSPISGHKSVSWYQQVLGQGPQFIFQYYEKEERGRGNFPDRFSARQFPNYSSELNVNALLLGDSALYLCASSPWRGPDTGELFFGEGSRLTVL.

The chain is built from TRBV6-5 and TRBJ2-1; 8 bases line up with TRBD2. Germline loops: CDR1 MNHEY, CDR2 SVGAGI. With 6 bases clipped from V and 9 bases from J, the junction kept 10 bases outside the gene matches. CDR3 size: 14 residues. CDR3 loop: CASRTAGVAGEQFF. The CDR3 nucleotides read TGTGCCAGCAGAACAGCGGGGGTTGCCGGTGAGCAGTTCTTC.

V is TRBV5-1 and J is TRBJ2-3, with 8 bases fitting TRBD2. Losses at the gene ends were 4 bases for V and 3 bases for J; bases not matched to a gene: 7. Germline V gives CDR1 SGHRS, CDR2 YFSETQ. This CDR3 contains 15 residues. The chain's CDR3 is CASSPLAGITDTQYF. CDR3 nucleotide sequence: TGCGCCAGCAGCCCCTTAGCGGGGATAACAGATACGCAGTATTTT.

The chain recombines TRBV2 with TRBJ1-5, with a possible D match to TRBD1 (5 bases). The V gene lost 0 bases and the J gene lost 7 bases, with 10 bases spanning the gap. Germline assignment: CDR1 SNHLY and CDR2 FYNNEI. The CDR3 has 14 residues. In DNA, the CDR3 is TGTGCCAGCAGTGAAGCCCAGGGATGGCAGCCCCAGCATTTT. It translates to CASSEAQGWQPQHF.

The chain uses TRBV5-6 and TRBJ1-2, with a tentative D call TRBD1 (5 bases). CDR3 length: 15 amino acids. Germline V lookup: CDR1 SGHDT, CDR2 YYEEEE. Trimming shortened V by 4 bases and J by 4 bases, and 17 bases separated the two germline ends. The CDR3 loop reads CASSSPGLDAYGYTF. CDR3 nucleotide sequence: TGTGCCAGCAGCAGCCCAGGGTTGGATGCCTATGGCTACACCTTC.

This chain joins TRBV5-1 and TRBJ2-3, with D perhaps TRBD2 (5 bases). The V and J ends lost 0 bases and 5 bases respectively, with 13 bases between them. This CDR3 has 15 amino acids. CDR1 and CDR2 (germline): SGHRS, YFSETQ. CDR3 nucleotide sequence: TGCGCCAGCAGCTTGGCTAGGAGGACTGGAGATACGCAGTATTTT. It is translated as CASSLARRTGDTQYF.

The rearrangement joins TRBV9 to TRBJ1-5; TRBD1 might be the D (6 bases). Germline V CDR1 and CDR2: SGDLS, YYNGEE. V was pared by 0 bases and J by 4 bases, with 11 bases between. The CDR3 is 15 residues long. The CDR3 DNA reads as TGTGCCAGCAGCGTAGATGGACAGTCTAATCAGCCCCAGCATTTT. This codes for CASSVDGQSNQPQHF. Full variable domain (outside the CDR3, taken from reference TRBV9 and TRBJ1-5): DSGVTQTPKHLITATGQRVTLRCSPRSGDLSVYWYQQSLDQGLQFLIQYYNGEERAKGNILERFSAQQFPDLHSELNLSSLELGDSALYFCASSVDGQSNQPQHFGDGTRLSIL.

This clone was found once. The V and J genes are TRBV7-9 and TRBJ2-1, with D tentatively TRBD1 (6 bases). CDR3 length: 16 residues. Trimming cost V 3 bases and J 4 bases, with 16 bases left between them. Germline values: CDR1 SEHNR, CDR2 FQNEAQ (reference sequence). This CDR3 is CASSFLVTGVYNEQFF. In nucleotides, the CDR3 is TGTGCCAGCAGCTTTCTCGTGACAGGCGTTTACAATGAGCAGTTCTTC.

V gene TRBV6-1 combines with J gene TRBJ1-3; D may be TRBD1 (6 bases). V lost 3 bases to trimming and J lost 0 bases, with 9 bases between them. The CDR3 sequence is 15 residues long. Germline CDR1 MNHNS, CDR2 SASEGT. In nucleotides, the CDR3 is TGTGCCAGCAGTGATCAGGGGTTCTCTGGAAACACCATATATTTT. It is translated as CASSDQGFSGNTIYF.

V gene TRBV6-1 combines with J gene TRBJ2-3, with 14 bases matching TRBD2. Germline V CDR1 and CDR2: MNHNS, SASEGT. This CDR3 contains 15 residues. The ends lost 3 bases at V and 4 bases at J; junction bases unmatched: 0. The DNA of the CDR3 is TGTGCCAGCAGTGAGACTAGCGGGGGGGCAGATACGCAGTATTTT. Translation: CASSETSGGADTQYF.

The genes are TRBV10-3 and TRBJ2-5; 7 bases are shared with TRBD2. The ends lost 5 bases at V and 1 base at J; junction bases unmatched: 1. Per the germline V gene, CDR1 is ENHRY and CDR2 is SYGVKD. CDR3 size: 13 residues. The CDR3 here is CAISRTSQETQYF. The CDR3 DNA sequence: TGTGCCATCAGTCGGACTAGCCAAGAGACCCAGTACTTC.

The CDR3: CASSPGVLLNTEAFF. In DNA, the CDR3 is TGCGCCAGCAGCCCGGGGGTGCTTCTGAACACTGAAGCTTTCTTT. The V and J genes are TRBV5-1 and TRBJ1-1; TRBD1 might be the D (5 bases). The CDR3 totals 15 residues. The germline V gene encodes CDR1 SGHRS and CDR2 YFSETQ. Trimming removed 4 bases at V and 0 bases at J, with 13 bases between. Based on the CDR3 plus reference TRBV5-1 and TRBJ1-1, the full variable domain is KAGVTQTPRYLIKTRGQQVTLSCSPISGHRSVSWYQQTPGQGLQFLFEYFSETQRNKGNFPGRFSGRQFSNSRSEMNVSTLELGDSALYLCASSPGVLLNTEAFFGQGTRLTVV.

The chain employs TRBV7-9 and TRBJ1-5, with a weak D call TRBD1 (5 bases). CDR1 is SEHNR and CDR2 is FQNEAQ in the germline V gene (reference sequence). The CDR3 spans 15 residues. V was pared by 4 bases and J by 0 bases, with 10 bases between. CDR3 in DNA: TGTGCCAGCAGCTCGACAGAGTATAGCAATCAGCCCCAGCATTTT. It yields the protein CASSSTEYSNQPQHF. The full variable domain, in which reference TRBV7-9 and TRBJ1-5 provide the parts outside the CDR3, is DTGVSQNPRHKITKRGQNVTFRCDPISEHNRLYWYRQTLGQGPEFLTYFQNEAQLEKSRLLSDRFSAERPKGSFSTLEIQRTEQGDSAMYLCASSSTEYSNQPQHFGDGTRLSIL.

This sequence joins TRBV27 and TRBJ2-7; TRBD1 matches at 9 bases. J gave up 5 bases and V 3 bases, and 5 bases lay outside the gene matches. The CDR3 is 14 amino acids. CDR1 is MNHEY, CDR2 SMNVEV, per germline (reference sequence). The CDR3 here is CASSFTGGRDEQYF. CDR3 DNA: TGTGCCAGCAGTTTCACAGGGGGCAGGGACGAGCAGTACTTC.

The rearrangement links TRBV19 to TRBJ1-5, with D hard to call. V lost 3 bases to trimming and J lost 2 bases, with 14 bases between them. The CDR3 length is 16 residues. CDR1 and CDR2 from the germline V gene are LNHDA and SQIVND (reference sequence). Here the CDR3 reads CASSMAEGLGNQPQHF. In nucleotides, the CDR3 is TGTGCCAGTAGTATGGCTGAGGGATTGGGCAATCAGCCCCAGCATTTT.

The CDR3 DNA reads TGTGCCAGCAGTCATAGCGGGGGGGCAGATACGCAGTATTTT. Protein product: CASSHSGGADTQYF. The J gene is TRBJ2-3, the V gene TRBV7-6; 11 nucleotides agree with TRBD2. Trimming at V came to 6 bases and at J to 4 bases, leaving 3 bases not matched to a gene. This CDR3 contains 14 residues. Germline lookup yields CDR1 SGHVS and CDR2 FNYEAQ.

This chain uses TRBV5-6 with TRBJ1-1; 8 nucleotides agree with TRBD1. There are 15 residues in the CDR3. The germline gives CDR1 SGHDT, CDR2 YYEEEE. V shed 4 bases and J 1 base; nucleotides not matched to a gene: 6. CDR3 sequence: CASSLAGTGNTEAFF. The CDR3 nucleotides are TGTGCCAGCAGCCTAGCCGGGACAGGGAACACTGAAGCTTTCTTT. The variable domain in full, with the rest retrieved from reference TRBV5-6 and TRBJ1-1, is DAGVTQSPTHLIKTRGQQVTLRCSPKSGHDTVSWYQQALGQGPQFIFQYYEEEERQRGNFPDRFSGHQFPNYSSELNVNALLLGDSALYLCASSLAGTGNTEAFFGQGTRLTVV.

This chain connects TRBV25-1 to TRBJ2-7; D is ambiguous. Germline assignment: CDR1 MGHDK and CDR2 SYGVNS. The V gene lost 5 bases and the J gene lost 1 base, with 12 bases spanning the gap. The CDR3 is 14 amino acids. The CDR3 nucleotides are TGTGCCAGCAGTCCACTAACAAGATCCTACGAGCAGTACTTC. Amino acids: CASSPLTRSYEQYF.

J is TRBJ2-3 and V is TRBV29-1; maybe TRBD2 (6 bases). V was cut by 0 bases and J by 3 bases, with 7 bases left in between. Germline CDR1 is SQVTM and CDR2 is ANQGSEA. The CDR3 has 13 amino acids. DNA of the CDR3: TGCAGCGTTGAAGAGCGGGGAACAGATACGCAGTATTTT. Translating gives CSVEERGTDTQYF.

This clone occurred a few times. CDR3 sequence reads: CASSLWSNTGELFF. In DNA, the CDR3 is TGTGCCAGCAGCTTGTGGAGTAACACCGGGGAGCTGTTTTTT. The chain employs TRBV7-3 and TRBJ2-2, with unresolved D. Trimming left V 3 bases short and J 2 bases short, with 7 bases between. Germline CDR1 SGHTA, CDR2 FQGTGA. The CDR3 spans 14 residues.

The chain employs TRBV2 and TRBJ1-5; perhaps TRBD1 as D (5 bases). CDR1 SNHLY and CDR2 FYNNEI come from the germline V gene. V shed 2 bases and J shed 7 bases, with 12 bases lying between them. The CDR3 sequence is 14 residues long. In DNA form, the CDR3 reads TGTGCCAGCAGTGAATACAGACAGCCCCAGCCCCAGCATTTT. It translates to CASSEYRQPQPQHF.

The chain employs TRBV6-2 or TRBV6-3 and TRBJ1-2; D gene unclear. Germline CDR1 and CDR2: MNHEY and SVGEGT. Trimming pared 4 bases from V and 0 bases from J, leaving 9 bases between. This CDR3 has 14 amino acids. In nucleotides, the CDR3 is TGTGCCAGCAGTTCCGCTACAGCTAACTATGGCTACACCTTC. Translation: CASSSATANYGYTF.

The chain recombines TRBV28 with TRBJ1-6; tentatively, D is TRBD1 (6 bases). The length of the CDR3 is 14 residues. V was shortened by 5 bases and J by 13 bases, with 18 bases between the two germline ends. In germline, CDR1 is MDHEN, CDR2 SYDVKM. The CDR3 is CASSPLRGPYPLHF. CDR3 coding DNA: TGTGCCAGCAGTCCCCTCAGGGGACCTTACCCCCTCCACTTT.

The gene calls are TRBV6-5 and TRBJ1-1, with a possible D match to TRBD1 (5 bases). CDR3 size: 15 residues. Germline values: CDR1 MNHEY, CDR2 SVGAGI. V shed 7 bases and J shed 1 base, with 16 bases lying between them. The CDR3 DNA sequence: TGTGCCAGCACGGGGGGTATAGTTCAGAACACTGAAGCTTTCTTT. Protein: CASTGGIVQNTEAFF.

This chain connects TRBV30 to TRBJ1-2; 7 nucleotides line up with TRBD1. Germline-derived CDR1 and CDR2 are GTSNPN and SVGIG (reference sequence). The CDR3 is 13 amino acids. V gave up 0 bases and J gave up 8 bases; unmatched junction bases: 6. DNA of the CDR3: TGTGCCTGGAGTGTAAAGGGGGCCGGGGGCTACACCTTC. Its translation: CAWSVKGAGGYTF.